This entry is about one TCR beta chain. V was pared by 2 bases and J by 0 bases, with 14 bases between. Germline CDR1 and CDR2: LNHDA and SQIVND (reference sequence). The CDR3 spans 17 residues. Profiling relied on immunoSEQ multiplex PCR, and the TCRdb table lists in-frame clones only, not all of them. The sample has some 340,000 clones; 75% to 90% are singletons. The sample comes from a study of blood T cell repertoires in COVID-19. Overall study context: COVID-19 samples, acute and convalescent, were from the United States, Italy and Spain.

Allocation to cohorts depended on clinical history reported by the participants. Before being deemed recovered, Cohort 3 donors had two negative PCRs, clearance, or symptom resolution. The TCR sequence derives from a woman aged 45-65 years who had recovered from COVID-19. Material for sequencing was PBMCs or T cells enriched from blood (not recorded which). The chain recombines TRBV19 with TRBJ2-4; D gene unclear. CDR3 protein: CASSILGRNLAKNIQYF. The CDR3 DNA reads TGTGCCAGTAGTATATTAGGCAGGAATTTAGCCAAAAACATTCAGTACTTC. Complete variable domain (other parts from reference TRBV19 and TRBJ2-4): DGGITQSPKYLFRKEGQNVTLSCEQNLNHDAMYWYRQDPGQGLRLIYYSQIVNDFQKGDIAEGYSVSREKKESFPLTVTSAQKNPTAFYLCASSILGRNLAKNIQYFGAGTRLSVL.